This entry lists 17 T cell receptor beta chains sequenced from one sample in a study of shared clonotypes between healthy human individuals. Using immunoSEQ multiplex PCR, the repertoire was profiled, and TCRdb retains in-frame clones only, with some absent. The sample yields fewer than 3 million clones, approximately 90% seen once. The sample was naive CD4+ T cells from PBMCs. Subset meaning: CD45RA+ positively selected. Receptors were obtained from a man younger than 30 in good health. Some clones in this sample may be carry-over from other donors' samples.

The V and J genes are TRBV5-1 and TRBJ1-4; D is undetermined. The CDR3 is 14 amino acids. CDR1 and CDR2 (germline): SGHRS, YFSETQ. The germline V and J ends were trimmed by 0 bases and 10 bases, with 13 bases remaining between them. CDR3 DNA sequence: TGCGCCAGCAGCTTGGGGAGGGCGGAGGGAAAACTGTTTTTT. It translates to CASSLGRAEGKLFF.

The V call is TRBV28, the J call TRBJ1-5, with D possibly being TRBD1 (5 bases). The CDR3 spans 15 residues. V dropped 6 bases and J dropped 5 bases, with 17 bases sitting between them. From germline, CDR1 is MDHEN and CDR2 SYDVKM. The CDR3 loop reads CASSRLGADDQPQHF. DNA for the CDR3: TGTGCCAGCAGCCGCCTTGGGGCTGATGATCAGCCCCAGCATTTT. Supplemented by reference TRBV28 and TRBJ1-5, the full variable domain reads DVKVTQSSRYLVKRTGEKVFLECVQDMDHENMFWYRQDPGLGLRLIYFSYDVKMKEKGDIPEGYSVSREKKERFSLILESASTNQTSMYLCASSRLGADDQPQHFGDGTRLSIL.

The rearrangement uses TRBV5-4 and TRBJ1-2, with 8 nucleotides matching TRBD1. CDR1 and CDR2 from the germline V gene are SGHNT and YYREEE (reference sequence). The CDR3 is made up of 18 amino acids. The trim removed 4 bases at V and 1 base at J, leaving 15 bases unmatched. CDR3 in amino acids: CASSRPWTGNLSNYGYTF. The DNA of the CDR3 is TGTGCCAGCAGCCGCCCGTGGACAGGGAACCTTAGTAACTATGGCTACACCTTC.

The chain uses TRBV7-7 and TRBJ2-5; 9 nucleotides line up with TRBD2. Germline loops: CDR1 SSHAT, CDR2 FNYEAQ (reference sequence). V dropped 5 bases and J dropped 3; count of bases not matched to a gene: 4. The CDR3 is made up of 14 amino acids. The CDR3: CASSPRLAEETQYF. The CDR3 nucleotides are TGTGCCAGCAGCCCCCGACTAGCGGAAGAGACCCAGTACTTC.

This clone was seen more than once but under ten times. The sample contains more than one DNA sequence encoding this CDR3. The chain is built from TRBV10-3 and TRBJ2-7; D is unclear. Trimming shortened V by 2 bases and J by 4 bases, and 3 bases separated the two germline ends. The CDR3 is made up of 11 amino acids. Germline CDR1 is ENHRY and CDR2 is SYGVKD. The CDR3 coding sequence is TGTGCCATCAGTGAGGGTTACGAGCAGTACTTC. Translation: CAISEGYEQYF.

The chain recombines TRBV6-1 with TRBJ1-2; maybe TRBD1 (6 bases). The V and J ends lost 3 bases and 4 bases respectively, with 12 bases between them. The CDR3 totals 14 residues. Germline CDR1 MNHNS, CDR2 SASEGT. The CDR3 loop reads CASSDRGLIYGYTF. In DNA, the CDR3 is TGTGCCAGCAGTGACAGGGGACTGATCTATGGCTACACCTTC.

The V call is TRBV19, the J call TRBJ2-1, with 8 bases that match TRBD1. The CDR3 contains 16 residues. Germline lookup yields CDR1 LNHDA and CDR2 SQIVND (reference sequence). Losses at the gene ends were 6 bases for V and 9 bases for J; bases not matched to a gene: 16. The CDR3 sequence is CASSPSATGGNPEQFF. CDR3 in DNA: TGTGCCAGTAGCCCCTCGGCTACAGGGGGGAACCCTGAGCAGTTCTTC. Based on the CDR3 plus reference TRBV19 and TRBJ2-1, the full variable domain is DGGITQSPKYLFRKEGQNVTLSCEQNLNHDAMYWYRQDPGQGLRLIYYSQIVNDFQKGDIAEGYSVSREKKESFPLTVTSAQKNPTAFYLCASSPSATGGNPEQFFGPGTRLTVL.

DNA of the CDR3: TGTGCCACCAGCATTGCTCGTGGACTAGCGGGAGCATCTAGCACAGATACGCAGTATTTT. Translation gives CATSIARGLAGASSTDTQYF. This chain connects TRBV15 to TRBJ2-3; 13 bases are shared with TRBD2. The CDR3 is 20 amino acids. The trim removed 4 bases at V and 0 bases at J, leaving 13 bases unmatched. Germline assignment: CDR1 LNHNV and CDR2 YYDKDF (reference sequence).

This chain uses TRBV5-3 with TRBJ2-2, with unresolved D. TRBV5-3 is reported as an ORF; its role is uncertain. V lost 0 bases and J lost 4, with 13 bases in between. This CDR3 has 16 amino acids. The CDR3: CARSLVSRRGTGELFF. CDR3 bases: TGTGCCAGAAGCTTGGTGTCCAGACGTGGCACCGGGGAGCTGTTTTTT.

The rearrangement links TRBV28 to TRBJ2-3, with 7 nucleotides matching TRBD1. Germline lookup yields CDR1 MDHEN and CDR2 SYDVKM. This CDR3 is 18 amino acids long. J lost 0 bases, V lost 4 bases, and 13 bases had no gene match. The CDR3 loop reads CASSSLGGSDPSTDTQYF. The CDR3, as DNA: TGTGCCAGCAGTTCGTTAGGGGGCTCGGATCCTAGCACAGATACGCAGTATTTT.

This sequence joins TRBV18 and TRBJ2-3, with 7 positions matching TRBD2. The CDR3 runs to 15 residues. With 2 bases clipped from V and 2 bases from J, the junction kept 4 bases outside the gene matches. In germline, CDR1 is KGHSH, CDR2 LQKENI. CDR3 sequence (DNA): TGTGCCAGCTCACCAGCGGGACTACACACAGATACGCAGTATTTT. It translates to CASSPAGLHTDTQYF.

The chain employs TRBV5-1 and TRBJ2-3; D possibly corresponds to TRBD2 (6 bases). From germline, CDR1 is SGHRS and CDR2 YFSETQ. The CDR3 is 16 amino acids. Between the trimmed V and J ends, which lost 0 bases and 2 bases, there was a span of 13 bases. DNA for the CDR3: TGCGCCAGCAGCTTGGAGCTGCGGGACCCCACAGATACGCAGTATTTT. Translating gives CASSLELRDPTDTQYF.

The chain combines TRBV5-1 with TRBJ2-2, with a possible D match to TRBD2 (6 bases). Germline CDR1 is SGHRS and CDR2 is YFSETQ. CDR3 size: 16 residues. V shed 0 bases and J shed 7 bases, with 16 bases lying between them. The CDR3 DNA reads as TGCGCCAGCAGCTTGGCGGAGGGGCCCTACGGCGGGGAGCTGTTTTTT. Amino acid sequence: CASSLAEGPYGGELFF.

This clone was counted a single time. V usage is TRBV7-9 and J usage is TRBJ2-5; D is possibly TRBD2 (6 bases). Trimming shortened V by 8 bases and J by 3 bases, and 13 bases separated the two germline ends. The CDR3 consists of 13 residues. CDR1 is SEHNR and CDR2 is FQNEAQ in the germline V gene (reference sequence). The DNA for the CDR3 is TGTGCCAGCGGGGGGTGGGTAGAAGAGACCCAGTACTTC. The encoded protein is CASGGWVEETQYF.

V is TRBV7-7 and J is TRBJ2-5; no firm D call. V was trimmed by 0 bases and J by 4 bases, leaving 9 bases between them. CDR3 length equals 14 residues. Per the germline V gene, CDR1 is SSHAT and CDR2 is FNYEAQ (reference sequence). CDR3 loop: CASSLASLGETQYF. The CDR3 DNA is TGTGCCAGCAGCTTAGCCTCCCTGGGAGAGACCCAGTACTTC.

Comment on this clone: The same CDR3 also results from other DNA sequences found in this sample. The genes are TRBV5-1 and TRBJ2-2, with 7 bases fitting TRBD2. This CDR3 region has 15 residues. Per germline, CDR1 SGHRS and CDR2 YFSETQ. Trimming took 0 bases from V and 3 from J; bases not matched to a gene: 2. CDR3 nucleotides: TGCGCCAGCAGCTTGGTTGCGGGAGACACCGGGGAGCTGTTTTTT. Translated: CASSLVAGDTGELFF.

The V and J genes are TRBV6-5 and TRBJ1-3; D remains ambiguous. Germline CDR1 and CDR2: MNHEY and SVGAGI. The CDR3 runs 12 residues. V was pared by 5 bases and J by 5 bases, with 7 bases between. The CDR3 spells CASSDRRNTIYF. DNA of the CDR3: TGTGCCAGCAGTGACCGTCGAAACACCATATATTTT.